A single sample gave rise to the 8 T cell receptor beta chains below, sequenced in a study of control samples from healthy donors and cancer patients. Sequencing was performed with immunoSEQ multiplex PCR; in TCRdb, only in-frame clones are kept and a portion is missing. The repertoire has about 110,000 clones, 90% of them found once; the top ten carry 4.4%. The sequenced material came from blood. The receptors derive from a human donor in good health. The donor label of this sample is uncertain.

This clone was recorded once. The chain joins TRBV18 to TRBJ2-7; D is unclear. The CDR3 totals 14 residues. The V gene's germline CDR1 is KGHSH and CDR2 LQKENI. Trimming stripped 2 bases from V and 1 base from J, with 9 bases between. The CDR3 reads CASSPNPRSYEQYF. The CDR3 nucleotides read TGTGCCAGCTCACCAAATCCGAGATCCTACGAGCAGTACTTC. The full variable domain, rest sourced from reference TRBV18 and TRBJ2-7, is NAGVMQNPRHLVRRRGQEARLRCSPMKGHSHVYWYRQLPEEGLKFMVYLQKENIIDESGMPKERFSAEFPKEGPSILRIQQVVRGDSAAYFCASSPNPRSYEQYFGPGTRLTVT.

The chain carries TRBV19 and TRBJ1-5; 10 bases match TRBD1. Germline CDR1 and CDR2: LNHDA and SQIVND (reference sequence). The CDR3 is made up of 18 amino acids. The V gene end was trimmed by 2 bases and the J gene end by 5 bases; junction bases not matched to a gene: 12. CDR3 DNA sequence: TGTGCCAGTAGTATACACGATCCGGGACAGGGGTGGGATCAGCCCCAGCATTTT. Encoded protein: CASSIHDPGQGWDQPQHF.

The chain employs TRBV6-5 and TRBJ2-5; 9 bases agree with TRBD2. Germline CDR1 and CDR2: MNHEY and SVGAGI. This CDR3 has 14 residues. V lost 8 bases, J lost 5 bases, and 9 bases stayed unmatched. The CDR3 DNA sequence: TGTGCCAGCTTGGAAGCGGGGGGTAGGGAGACCCAGTACTTC. It translates to CASLEAGGRETQYF.

J is TRBJ2-5 and V is TRBV12-3 or TRBV12-4; D is ambiguous. The CDR3 runs to 12 residues. Trimming left V 2 bases short and J 5 bases short, with 6 bases between. CDR3 residues: CASSLRVETQYF. The DNA of the CDR3 is TGTGCCAGCAGTTTACGGGTTGAGACCCAGTACTTC.

This sequence joins TRBV4-1 and TRBJ1-4; no reliable D call. Germline CDR1 and CDR2: MGHRA and YSYEKL. The CDR3 sequence is 16 residues long. V gave up 1 base and J gave up 5 bases, with 14 bases separating them. The CDR3 loop reads CASSQGALRLNEKLFF. The CDR3 DNA is TGCGCCAGCAGCCAAGGGGCCCTACGTTTAAATGAAAAACTGTTTTTT.

The rearrangement uses TRBV6-6 and TRBJ1-5; possibly TRBD1 for D (5 bases). This CDR3 is built from 11 residues. V was pared by 4 bases and J by 11 bases, with 9 bases between. CDR1 is MNHNY, CDR2 SVGAGI, per germline (reference sequence). CDR3: CASSWGEAQHF. The CDR3 nucleotides read TGTGCCAGCAGTTGGGGGGAGGCCCAGCATTTT.

The chain employs TRBV11-2 and TRBJ1-2; 7 bases are a match to TRBD1. The V segment lost 1 base and the J segment 3 bases; nucleotides outside the gene matches: 5. In germline, CDR1 is SGHAT, CDR2 FQNNGV. The CDR3 spans 15 residues. Here the CDR3 reads CASSLGNTGDYGYTF. The CDR3 DNA reads as TGTGCCAGCAGCTTAGGAAATACAGGGGACTATGGCTACACCTTC. Full variable domain (rest looked up from reference TRBV11-2 and TRBJ1-2): EAGVAQSPRYKIIEKRQSVAFWCNPISGHATLYWYQQILGQGPKLLIQFQNNGVVDDSQLPKDRFSAERLKGVDSTLKIQPAKLEDSAVYLCASSLGNTGDYGYTFGSGTRLTVV.

The chain combines TRBV6-2 or TRBV6-3 with TRBJ2-2, with 9 bases matching TRBD1. The V gene end was trimmed by 6 bases and the J gene end by 4 bases; junction bases not matched to a gene: 15. This CDR3 contains 18 residues. Per the germline V gene, CDR1 is MNHEY and CDR2 is SVGEGT. The DNA for the CDR3 is TGTGCCAGCAGCCCACTCCACCACAGGGGGCTAAGCACCGGGGAGCTGTTTTTT. Protein: CASSPLHHRGLSTGELFF.